What follows are 13 T cell receptor beta chains derived from one specimen sequenced in a study of blood T cells in healthy people across ages. PCR was performed a second time for 7 to 11 cycles using a sample-barcoded 5' primer and a J-beta primer mix. TCRdb independently ran MiXCR on the 5' RACE reads; one entry per CDR3 protein. The data show 1.5 million to 1.9 million distinct CDR3 sequences, roughly two fifths seen once. The source material was blood. The receptors stem from a young woman in good health.

The gene calls are TRBV20-1 and TRBJ1-2; D might be TRBD1 (6 bases). The V gene lost 0 bases and the J gene lost 8 bases, with 19 bases spanning the gap. Germline V gene sequence: CDR1 DFQATT, CDR2 SNEGSKA (reference sequence). The CDR3 extends over 15 amino acids. The CDR3 nucleotides are TGCAGTGCTAGAGACCCTGACAGGCTTTCGGACGGCTACACCTTC. It is translated as CSARDPDRLSDGYTF.

V is TRBV12-3 or TRBV12-4 and J is TRBJ2-2; D is ambiguous. Deletions cut 7 bases from V and 0 bases from J, with 12 bases between. CDR3 length: 15 amino acids. The CDR3 here is CASTRRPTNTGELFF. DNA for the CDR3: TGTGCCAGCACCCGGCGACCAACGAACACCGGGGAGCTGTTTTTT.

This chain joins TRBV7-9 and TRBJ1-5; D uncertain. CDR1 SEHNR and CDR2 FQNEAQ come from the germline V gene (reference sequence). V lost 3 bases and J lost 5, with 20 bases in between. The CDR3 consists of 17 residues. CDR3 nucleotides: TGTGCCAGCAGCTTTGCAGCTGCGTCTAACTCAGATCAGCCCCAGCATTTT. Its translation is CASSFAAASNSDQPQHF.

The chain recombines TRBV9 with TRBJ2-5, with TRBD1 matching over 8 bases. V lost 2 bases, J lost 1 base, and 4 bases stayed unmatched. Germline CDR1 and CDR2: SGDLS and YYNGEE. The CDR3 covers 15 residues. CDR3 sequence (DNA): TGTGCCAGCAGCGTTGGGACAGGCAGCCAAGAGACCCAGTACTTC. This encodes CASSVGTGSQETQYF.

Ten or more counts support this clonotype. DNA for the CDR3: TGTGCCAGCAGCCCCAGGTTGGGCGATGAGCAGTTCTTC. It is translated as CASSPRLGDEQFF. The rearrangement links TRBV12-3 or TRBV12-4 to TRBJ2-1; D unresolved. V was trimmed by 6 bases and J by 8 bases, leaving 14 bases between them. The CDR3 totals 13 residues.

This clonotype appeared once. This rearrangement joins TRBV4-1 to TRBJ2-5, with D perhaps given as TRBD1 or TRBD2 (5 bases each). V lost 0 bases, J lost 11 bases, and 25 bases lay in between. The length of the CDR3 is 17 residues. CDR1 is MGHRA and CDR2 is YSYEKL in the germline V gene. The CDR3 nucleotides read TGCGCCAGCAGCCAAGATAGGGGACCCCTGGAGCTCAATGAGCAGTACTTC. It translates to CASSQDRGPLELNEQYF.

V and J are TRBV12-3 or TRBV12-4 and TRBJ2-3, with D perhaps being TRBD1 or TRBD2 (5 bases each). V lost 5 bases to trimming and J lost 2 bases, with 14 bases between them. This CDR3 spans 15 amino acids. The CDR3 here is CASSPGTDNTDTQYF. CDR3 sequence (DNA): TGTGCCAGCAGTCCCGGGACGGATAACACAGATACGCAGTATTTT.

The genes are TRBV7-9 and TRBJ2-4; D unclear. The end of the DNA aligns better with TRBJ2-7, so the J call may be wrong. In germline, CDR1 is SEHNR, CDR2 FQNEAQ (reference sequence). This CDR3 has 12 residues. The CDR3 nucleotides are TGTGCCAGCAGCTTAACCCCTTTCGAGCAGTACTTC. Translation: CASSLTPFEQYF.

The DNA for the CDR3 is TGTGCCAGCCGCTTCTTCGGGGGTACCGACTACGAGCAGTACTTC. This gives the protein CASRFFGGTDYEQYF. The rearrangement uses TRBV28 and TRBJ2-7; perhaps TRBD2 as D (6 bases). CDR3 size: 15 residues. The germline CDR1 and CDR2 sequences are MDHEN and SYDVKM. The V end lost 8 bases, the J end lost 3 bases, and 20 bases lay between the germline ends. Looking up the rest from reference TRBV28 and TRBJ2-7 gives the full variable domain: DVKVTQSSRYLVKRTGEKVFLECVQDMDHENMFWYRQDPGLGLRLIYFSYDVKMKEKGDIPEGYSVSREKKERFSLILESASTNQTSMYLCASRFFGGTDYEQYFGPGTRLTVT.

V usage is TRBV12-3 or TRBV12-4 and J usage is TRBJ2-5, with TRBD1 as a possible D gene (6 bases). The J call is doubtful: the DNA matches TRBJ2-7 better. CDR3 length: 17 residues. CDR3 DNA: TGTGCCAGCAGTTTGGGCCCTCCGGGACACCCTAGGTGCGAGCAGTACTTC. It is translated as CASSLGPPGHPRCEQYF.

The V and J genes are TRBV6-2 or TRBV6-3 and TRBJ1-1; D is uncertain. Germline loops: CDR1 MNHEY, CDR2 SVGEGT. The CDR3 has 13 residues. Trimming shortened V by 5 bases and J by 1 base, and 8 bases separated the two germline ends. CDR3 residues: CASSTWGNTEAFF. The CDR3 bases are TGTGCCAGCAGTACTTGGGGGAACACTGAAGCTTTCTTT.

The chain joins TRBV11-2 to TRBJ2-1; TRBD2 matches 7 bases. The CDR3 spans 15 residues. The trim removed 3 bases at V and 4 bases at J, leaving 6 bases unmatched. CDR1 is SGHAT and CDR2 is FQNNGV in the germline V gene. The CDR3 region is CASSLGLSPYNEQFF. In nucleotides, the CDR3 is TGTGCCAGCAGCTTGGGACTATCCCCGTACAATGAGCAGTTCTTC. The complete variable domain, with remaining parts taken from reference TRBV11-2 and TRBJ2-1, reads EAGVAQSPRYKIIEKRQSVAFWCNPISGHATLYWYQQILGQGPKLLIQFQNNGVVDDSQLPKDRFSAERLKGVDSTLKIQPAKLEDSAVYLCASSLGLSPYNEQFFGPGTRLTVL.

The chain couples TRBV28 to TRBJ2-4; D gene ambiguous. V shed 3 bases and J shed 6 bases, with 9 bases lying between them. This CDR3 comprises 13 residues. CDR1 is MDHEN, CDR2 SYDVKM, per germline. The CDR3 sequence is CASSFPPRNIQYF. The CDR3 DNA follows: TGTGCCAGCAGTTTCCCACCTAGAAACATTCAGTACTTC.